This is a list of T cell receptor beta chains from one sample in a study of CD8 T cells in Susac syndrome. TCRdb itself ran the immunoSEQ multiplex PCR reads through MiXCR, one entry per CDR3 protein. The data contain about 84,000 distinct CDR3 sequences, approximately 96% of them singletons. The sequenced material came from CD8+ T cells from PBMCs. These receptors all come from a human donor with Susac syndrome. Both conserved end residues are trimmed from each CDR3.

>TRBV6-6
ASILERGYGYT
>TRBV12-3/TRBV12-4
ASSLGQTYGYT
>TRBV9
ASSLGGTAEAF
>TRBV24-1
ATSDGPKNTEAF
>TRBV29-1
SVDGGYGYT
>TRBV9
ASSFGGRYQETQY
>TRBV27
ASSTAPSGSYEQF
>TRBV7-2
ASSRVAGAPVAETQY
>TRBV3-1
ASSQVGGQELQETQY
>TRBV19
ASSMVARSEQF
>TRBV7-9
ASTPGGGHRRDEQF
>TRBV29-1
SALGWEGGETQY
>TRBV21-1
ASSKETPSGGRTDTQY
>TRBV29-1
SVEPGKTGTEAF
>TRBV28
ASSDLTGMTEAF
>TRBV27
ASSLVISSGSPLH
>TRBV28
ASSLFPQGGAGDTQY
>TRBV6-5
ASSFPT
>TRBV4-2
ASSHPGENNEQF
>TRBV20-1
SARNWGEETQY
>TRBV6-2/TRBV6-3
ASTRENQPQH
>TRBV4-3
ASSRKAGGYNEQF
>TRBV20-1
SANPRDSETQETQY
>TRBV15
ATSRERGGGNEQF
>TRBV28
ASSPGQGAAYEQY
>TRBV5-1
ASSIATGREQY
>TRBV12-5
ASGLSWHTQY
>TRBV7-2
ASSPGETQY
>TRBV14
ASSQWPNTIY
>TRBV20-1
SARRKRGGWAGELF
>TRBV5-4
ASSLAGGSTEAF
>TRBV27
ASSRDRGLATEAF
>TRBV9
ASSAGVDTEAF
>TRBV14
ASSQAGGPYEQF
>TRBV28
ASRVYTGELF
>TRBV6-1
ASRRGTESNQPQH
>TRBV14
ASSQKRYNEKLF
>TRBV25-1
ASREWGAPSNTEAF